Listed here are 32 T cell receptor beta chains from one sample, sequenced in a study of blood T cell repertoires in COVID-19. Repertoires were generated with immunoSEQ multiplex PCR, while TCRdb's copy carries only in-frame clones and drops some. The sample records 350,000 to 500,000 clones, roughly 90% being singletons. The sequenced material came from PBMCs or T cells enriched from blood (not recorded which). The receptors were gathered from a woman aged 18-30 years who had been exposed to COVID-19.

The CDR3 sequence is CASSLAGTSGRNEQFF. DNA of the CDR3: TGTGCCAGCAGCTTAGCCGGGACTAGCGGGAGGAATGAGCAGTTCTTC. V gene TRBV11-2 combines with J gene TRBJ2-1; 15 bases line up with TRBD2. J was trimmed by 7 bases and V by 1 base; bases with no gene match: 2. The germline V gene has CDR1 SGHAT and CDR2 FQNNGV. CDR3 length: 16 residues.

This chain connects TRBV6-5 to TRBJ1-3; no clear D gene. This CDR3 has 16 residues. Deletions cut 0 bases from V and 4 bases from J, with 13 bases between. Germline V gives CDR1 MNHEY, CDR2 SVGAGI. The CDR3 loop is CASSYSILGRGNTIYF. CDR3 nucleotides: TGTGCCAGCAGTTACTCCATTCTAGGAAGGGGAAACACCATATATTTT.

The CDR3 sequence is CASSPRQGEAFF. DNA for the CDR3: TGTGCCAGCTCACCAAGACAGGGAGAAGCTTTCTTT. V and J are TRBV18 and TRBJ1-1, with TRBD1 matching 7 bases. CDR3 length: 12 amino acids. The trim removed 2 bases at V and 8 bases at J, leaving 2 bases unmatched. Germline loops: CDR1 KGHSH, CDR2 LQKENI.

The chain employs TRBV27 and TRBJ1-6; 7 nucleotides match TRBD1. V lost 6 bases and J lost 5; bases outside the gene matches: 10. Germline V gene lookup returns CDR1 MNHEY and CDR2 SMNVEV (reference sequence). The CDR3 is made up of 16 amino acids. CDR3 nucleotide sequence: TGTGCCAGCAGCCAGACAGGGAAGGGCAATAATTCACCCCTCCACTTT. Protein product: CASSQTGKGNNSPLHF.

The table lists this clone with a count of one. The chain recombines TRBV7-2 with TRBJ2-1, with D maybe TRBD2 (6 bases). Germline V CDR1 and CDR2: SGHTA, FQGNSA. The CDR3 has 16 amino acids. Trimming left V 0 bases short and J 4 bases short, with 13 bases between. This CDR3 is CASSLADGGVYNEQFF. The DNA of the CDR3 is TGTGCCAGCAGCTTAGCGGACGGGGGAGTTTACAATGAGCAGTTCTTC. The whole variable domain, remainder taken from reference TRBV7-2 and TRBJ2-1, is GAGVSQSPSNKVTEKGKDVELRCDPISGHTALYWYRQSLGQGLEFLIYFQGNSAPDKSGLPSDRFSAERTGGSVSTLTIQRTQQEDSAVYLCASSLADGGVYNEQFFGPGTRLTVL.

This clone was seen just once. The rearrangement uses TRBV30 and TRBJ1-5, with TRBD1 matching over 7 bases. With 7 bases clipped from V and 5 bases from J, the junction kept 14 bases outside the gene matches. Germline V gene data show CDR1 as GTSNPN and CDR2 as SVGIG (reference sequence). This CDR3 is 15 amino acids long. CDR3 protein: CASPIKRQGHQPQHF. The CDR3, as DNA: TGTGCCTCCCCAATTAAAAGACAGGGTCATCAGCCCCAGCATTTT.

DNA of the CDR3: TGTGCCAGCAGCTTCGGGGGGGACACCGGGGAGCTGTTTTTT. This translates into CASSFGGDTGELFF. The chain uses TRBV9 and TRBJ2-2; 8 bases agree with TRBD2. Germline loops: CDR1 SGDLS, CDR2 YYNGEE. The CDR3 runs 14 residues. V shed 4 bases, J shed 3 bases, and the junction held 2 bases outside the gene matches.

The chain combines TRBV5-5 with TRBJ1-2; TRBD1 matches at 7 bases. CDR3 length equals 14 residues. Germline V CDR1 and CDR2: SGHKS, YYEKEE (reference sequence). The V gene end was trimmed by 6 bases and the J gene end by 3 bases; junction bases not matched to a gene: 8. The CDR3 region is CASTKGGTDYGYTF. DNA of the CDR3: TGTGCCAGCACCAAAGGCGGGACAGACTATGGCTACACCTTC. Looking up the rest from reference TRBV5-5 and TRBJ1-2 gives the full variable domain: DAGVTQSPTHLIKTRGQQVTLRCSPISGHKSVSWYQQVLGQGPQFIFQYYEKEERGRGNFPDRFSARQFPNYSSELNVNALLLGDSALYLCASTKGGTDYGYTFGSGTRLTVV.

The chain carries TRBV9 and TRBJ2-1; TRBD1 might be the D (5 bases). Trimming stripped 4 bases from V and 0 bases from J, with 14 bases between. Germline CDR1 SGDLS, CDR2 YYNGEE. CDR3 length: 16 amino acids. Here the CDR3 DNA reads TGTGCCAGCAGCCCGCGCCGAGACAGCTCCTACAATGAGCAGTTCTTC. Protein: CASSPRRDSSYNEQFF.

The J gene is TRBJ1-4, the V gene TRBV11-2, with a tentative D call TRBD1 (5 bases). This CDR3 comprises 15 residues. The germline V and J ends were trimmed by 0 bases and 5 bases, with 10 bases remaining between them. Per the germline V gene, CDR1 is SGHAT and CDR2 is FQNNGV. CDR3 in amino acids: CASSLDRQHNEKLFF. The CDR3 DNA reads TGTGCCAGCAGCTTAGATAGACAGCACAATGAAAAACTGTTTTTT.

CDR3 in DNA: TGTGCCAGCAGCTTTTTCGGGAGTCACGAGCAGTACTTC. Encoded protein: CASSFFGSHEQYF. The chain couples TRBV5-4 to TRBJ2-7; D might be TRBD2 (6 bases). The CDR3 consists of 13 residues. The germline V and J ends were trimmed by 2 bases and 5 bases, with 11 bases remaining between them. Germline lookup yields CDR1 SGHNT and CDR2 YYREEE (reference sequence).

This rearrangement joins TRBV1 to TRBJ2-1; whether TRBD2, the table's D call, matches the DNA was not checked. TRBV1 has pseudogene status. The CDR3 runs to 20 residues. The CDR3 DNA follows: TGCACCAGCAGCCAAGAATATGGACTAGCGGGGGGGCCTCTGTTCAATGAGCAGTTCTTC. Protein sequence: CTSSQEYGLAGGPLFNEQFF.

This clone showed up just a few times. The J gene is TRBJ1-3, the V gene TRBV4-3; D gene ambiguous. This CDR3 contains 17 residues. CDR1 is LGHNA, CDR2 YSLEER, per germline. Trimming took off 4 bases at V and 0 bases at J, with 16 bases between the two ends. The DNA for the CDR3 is TGCGCCAGCAGCCGACGCTTGGGCTTGTCCTCTGGAAACACCATATATTTT. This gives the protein CASSRRLGLSSGNTIYF.

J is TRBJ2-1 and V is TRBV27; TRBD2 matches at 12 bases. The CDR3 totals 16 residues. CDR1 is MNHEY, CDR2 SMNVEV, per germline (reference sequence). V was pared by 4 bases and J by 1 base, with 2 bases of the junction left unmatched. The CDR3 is CASSSSGRASYNEQFF. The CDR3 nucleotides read TGTGCCAGCAGTTCTAGCGGGAGGGCTTCCTACAATGAGCAGTTCTTC.

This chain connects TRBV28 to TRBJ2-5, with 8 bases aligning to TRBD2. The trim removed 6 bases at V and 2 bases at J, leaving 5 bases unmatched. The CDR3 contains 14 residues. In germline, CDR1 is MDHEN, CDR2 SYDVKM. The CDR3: CASRPGTSQETQYF. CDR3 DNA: TGTGCCAGCAGACCCGGGACTAGTCAAGAGACCCAGTACTTC. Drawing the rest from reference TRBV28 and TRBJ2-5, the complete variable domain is DVKVTQSSRYLVKRTGEKVFLECVQDMDHENMFWYRQDPGLGLRLIYFSYDVKMKEKGDIPEGYSVSREKKERFSLILESASTNQTSMYLCASRPGTSQETQYFGPGTRLLVL.

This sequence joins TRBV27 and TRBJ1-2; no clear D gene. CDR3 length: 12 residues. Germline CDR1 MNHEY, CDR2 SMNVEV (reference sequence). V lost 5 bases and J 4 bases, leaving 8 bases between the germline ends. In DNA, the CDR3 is TGTGCCAGCAGTCCCCTCCGCTATGGCTACACCTTC. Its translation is CASSPLRYGYTF.

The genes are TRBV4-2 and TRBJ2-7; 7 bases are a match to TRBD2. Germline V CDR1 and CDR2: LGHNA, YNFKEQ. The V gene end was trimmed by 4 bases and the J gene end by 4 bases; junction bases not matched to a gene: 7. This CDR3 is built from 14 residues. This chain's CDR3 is CASSPGTNPYEQYF. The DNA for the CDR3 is TGTGCCAGCAGCCCCGGGACTAATCCATACGAGCAGTACTTC.

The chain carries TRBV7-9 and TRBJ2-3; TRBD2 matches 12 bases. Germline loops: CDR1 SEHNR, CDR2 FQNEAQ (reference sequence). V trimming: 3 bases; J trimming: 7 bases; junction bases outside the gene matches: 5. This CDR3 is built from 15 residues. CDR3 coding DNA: TGTGCCAGCAGCTTGACTAGCGGGAGTGTGAATACGCAGTATTTT. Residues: CASSLTSGSVNTQYF.

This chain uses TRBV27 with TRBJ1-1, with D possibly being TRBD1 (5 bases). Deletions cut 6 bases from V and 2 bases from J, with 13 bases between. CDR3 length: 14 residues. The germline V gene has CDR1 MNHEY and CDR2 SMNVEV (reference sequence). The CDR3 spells CASSPRVGNTEAFF. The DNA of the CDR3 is TGTGCCAGCAGCCCCAGGGTAGGCAACACTGAAGCTTTCTTT.

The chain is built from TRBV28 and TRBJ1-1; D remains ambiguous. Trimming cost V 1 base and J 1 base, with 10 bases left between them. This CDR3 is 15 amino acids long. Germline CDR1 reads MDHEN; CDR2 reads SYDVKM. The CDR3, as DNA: TGTGCCAGCAGTTTATTAAACAGATGGAACACTGAAGCTTTCTTT. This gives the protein CASSLLNRWNTEAFF.

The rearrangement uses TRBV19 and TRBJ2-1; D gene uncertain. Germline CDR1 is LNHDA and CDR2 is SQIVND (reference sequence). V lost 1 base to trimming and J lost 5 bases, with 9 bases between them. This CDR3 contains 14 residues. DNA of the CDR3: TGTGCCAGTAGTATAGGGGCAGATAACAATGAGCAGTTCTTC. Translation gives CASSIGADNNEQFF.

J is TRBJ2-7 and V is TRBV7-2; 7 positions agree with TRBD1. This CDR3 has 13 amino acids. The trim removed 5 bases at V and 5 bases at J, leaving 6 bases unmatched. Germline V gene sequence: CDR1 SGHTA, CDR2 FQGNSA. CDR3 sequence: CASSRDRVNEQYF. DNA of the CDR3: TGTGCCAGCAGCCGAGACAGGGTGAACGAGCAGTACTTC.

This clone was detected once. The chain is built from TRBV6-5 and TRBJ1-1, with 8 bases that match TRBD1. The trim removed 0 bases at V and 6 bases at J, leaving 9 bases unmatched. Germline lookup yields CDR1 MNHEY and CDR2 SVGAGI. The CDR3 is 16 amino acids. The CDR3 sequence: CASSYSRTGRSPEAFF. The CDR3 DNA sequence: TGTGCCAGCAGTTACTCACGGACAGGGAGAAGCCCTGAAGCTTTCTTT.

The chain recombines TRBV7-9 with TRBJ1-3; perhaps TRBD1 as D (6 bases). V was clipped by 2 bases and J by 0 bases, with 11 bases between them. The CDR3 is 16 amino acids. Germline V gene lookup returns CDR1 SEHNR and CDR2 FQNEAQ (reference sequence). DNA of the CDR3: TGTGCCAGCAGCTTACCCCCGGACAGCTCTGGAAACACCATATATTTT. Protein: CASSLPPDSSGNTIYF.

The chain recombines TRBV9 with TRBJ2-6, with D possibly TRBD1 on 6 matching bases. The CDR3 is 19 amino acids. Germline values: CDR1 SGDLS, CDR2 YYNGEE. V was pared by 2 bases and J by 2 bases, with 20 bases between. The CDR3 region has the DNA TGTGCCAGCAGCGTCTTTTTCGGGGACATGCCCCCTGGGGCCAACGTCCTGACTTTC. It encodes CASSVFFGDMPPGANVLTF.

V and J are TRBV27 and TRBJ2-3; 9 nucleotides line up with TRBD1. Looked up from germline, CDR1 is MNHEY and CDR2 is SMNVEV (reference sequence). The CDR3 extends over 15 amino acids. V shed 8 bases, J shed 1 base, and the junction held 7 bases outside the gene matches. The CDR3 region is CASRDRAGGTDTQYF. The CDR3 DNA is TGTGCCAGCCGGGACAGGGCGGGGGGCACAGATACGCAGTATTTT.

The chain's CDR3 is CASWEDRANTGELFF. The CDR3 DNA sequence: TGTGCCAGCTGGGAGGACAGGGCGAACACCGGGGAGCTGTTTTTT. The rearrangement joins TRBV7-8 to TRBJ2-2; 8 bases are a match to TRBD1. Looked up from germline, CDR1 is SGHVS and CDR2 is FQNEAQ. Trimming removed 8 bases from V and 0 bases from J; junction bases left unmatched: 5. This CDR3 comprises 15 residues.

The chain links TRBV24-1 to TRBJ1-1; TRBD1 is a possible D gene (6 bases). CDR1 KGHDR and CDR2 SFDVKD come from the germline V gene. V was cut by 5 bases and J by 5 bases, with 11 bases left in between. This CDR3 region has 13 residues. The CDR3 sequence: CATSGRGSTEAFF. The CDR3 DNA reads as TGTGCCACCAGTGGCAGGGGCTCTACTGAAGCTTTCTTT.

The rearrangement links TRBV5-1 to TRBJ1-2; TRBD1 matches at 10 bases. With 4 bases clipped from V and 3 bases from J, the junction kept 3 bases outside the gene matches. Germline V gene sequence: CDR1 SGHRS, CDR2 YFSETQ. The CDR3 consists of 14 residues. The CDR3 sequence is CASSEGTGDYGYTF. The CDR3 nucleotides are TGCGCCAGCAGCGAAGGGACAGGGGACTATGGCTACACCTTC. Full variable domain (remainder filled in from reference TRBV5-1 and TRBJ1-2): KAGVTQTPRYLIKTRGQQVTLSCSPISGHRSVSWYQQTPGQGLQFLFEYFSETQRNKGNFPGRFSGRQFSNSRSEMNVSTLELGDSALYLCASSEGTGDYGYTFGSGTRLTVV.

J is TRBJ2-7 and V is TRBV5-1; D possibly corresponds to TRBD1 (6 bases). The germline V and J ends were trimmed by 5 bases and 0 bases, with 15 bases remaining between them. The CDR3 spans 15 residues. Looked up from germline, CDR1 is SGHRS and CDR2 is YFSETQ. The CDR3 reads CASRWGQMLSYEQYF. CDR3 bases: TGCGCCAGCAGATGGGGACAAATGCTCTCCTACGAGCAGTACTTC.

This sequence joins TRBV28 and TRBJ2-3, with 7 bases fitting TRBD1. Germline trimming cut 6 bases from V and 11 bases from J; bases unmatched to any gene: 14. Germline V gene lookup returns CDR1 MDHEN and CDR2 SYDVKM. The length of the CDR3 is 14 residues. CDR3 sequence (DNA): TGTGCCAGCAGCCTCCGGGACAGCTATCTCCTGCAGTATTTT. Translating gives CASSLRDSYLLQYF. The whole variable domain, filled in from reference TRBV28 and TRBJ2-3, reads DVKVTQSSRYLVKRTGEKVFLECVQDMDHENMFWYRQDPGLGLRLIYFSYDVKMKEKGDIPEGYSVSREKKERFSLILESASTNQTSMYLCASSLRDSYLLQYFGPGTRLTVL.

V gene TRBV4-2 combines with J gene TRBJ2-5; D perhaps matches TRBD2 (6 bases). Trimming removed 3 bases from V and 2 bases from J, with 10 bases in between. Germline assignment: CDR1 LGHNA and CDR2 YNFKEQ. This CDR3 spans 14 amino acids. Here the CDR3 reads CASSQRDSQETQYF. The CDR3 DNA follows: TGTGCCAGCAGCCAGAGGGACTCACAAGAGACCCAGTACTTC.